These 9 T cell receptor beta chains were sequenced from one sample in a study of blood T cell repertoires in COVID-19. Repertoires were generated with immunoSEQ multiplex PCR, while TCRdb's copy carries only in-frame clones and drops some. The sample holds some 200,000 clones, approximately 90% seen once. The sequenced sample was peripheral blood. The receptors here all came from a man aged 25 to 40 with acute or convalescent COVID-19.

The J gene is TRBJ2-3, the V gene TRBV2; 8 bases are a match to TRBD2. This CDR3 contains 16 residues. Per germline, CDR1 SNHLY and CDR2 FYNNEI. V shed 6 bases and J 4 bases; nucleotides not matched to a gene: 12. This CDR3 is CASRVYPGGAADTQYF. CDR3 in DNA: TGTGCCAGCAGAGTCTATCCCGGGGGGGCTGCAGATACGCAGTATTTT.

The rearrangement links TRBV9 to TRBJ1-1; the D is unclear. The CDR3 has 12 residues. Trimming removed 4 bases from V and 3 bases from J, with 7 bases in between. Looked up from germline, CDR1 is SGDLS and CDR2 is YYNGEE. CDR3 DNA sequence: TGTGCCAGCAGCTCCCTTCACACTGAAGCTTTCTTT. This codes for CASSSLHTEAFF.

The chain has TRBV7-9 and TRBJ2-7; TRBD2 agrees at 8 bases. Trimming at V came to 5 bases and at J to 3 bases, leaving 9 bases not matched to a gene. Germline lookup yields CDR1 SEHNR and CDR2 FQNEAQ (reference sequence). This CDR3 region has 15 residues. Here the CDR3 DNA reads TGTGCCAGCAGCCCCTATAGCGGGGTGAACTACGAGCAGTACTTC. Encoded protein: CASSPYSGVNYEQYF.

A note on this clone: The same CDR3 is also encoded by other DNA sequences in this sample. V usage is TRBV20-1 and J usage is TRBJ2-7; D perhaps matches TRBD2 (5 bases). The ends were cut back, 2 bases at V and 6 bases at J, with 8 bases in the middle. This CDR3 is 11 amino acids long. Looked up from germline, CDR1 is DFQATT and CDR2 is SNEGSKA (reference sequence). The CDR3, as DNA: TGCAGTGCTAGATCGGGATTCGAGCAGTACTTC. This gives the protein CSARSGFEQYF.

The CDR3 here is CASSSQGAQINSPLHF. The CDR3, as DNA: TGTGCCAGCAGTTCCCAGGGGGCGCAAATTAATTCACCCCTCCACTTT. The chain is built from TRBV27 and TRBJ1-6, with 8 bases identical to TRBD1. The CDR3 extends over 16 amino acids. Germline V gene lookup returns CDR1 MNHEY and CDR2 SMNVEV (reference sequence). J lost 6 bases, V lost 4 bases, and 8 bases had no gene match.

V usage is TRBV28 and J usage is TRBJ1-3; 7 nucleotides match TRBD1. This CDR3 contains 15 residues. The junction had 5 bases not matched to a gene; V was cut back by 6 bases and J by 0 bases. In germline, CDR1 is MDHEN, CDR2 SYDVKM. CDR3 region: CASRKTGTSGNTIYF. The CDR3 nucleotides read TGTGCCAGCAGAAAGACAGGGACCTCTGGAAACACCATATATTTT.

The V call is TRBV19, the J call TRBJ2-1; 7 nucleotides match TRBD1. CDR3 size: 14 residues. V was clipped by 3 bases and J by 2 bases; unmatched bases: 1. Germline CDR1 and CDR2: LNHDA and SQIVND (reference sequence). Here the CDR3 reads CASSIGTAYNEQFF. The CDR3 coding sequence is TGTGCCAGTAGTATCGGGACAGCCTACAATGAGCAGTTCTTC.

This chain joins TRBV10-1 and TRBJ2-1, with 9 positions matching TRBD1. The CDR3 totals 13 residues. Germline CDR1 is WNHNN and CDR2 is SYGVQD (reference sequence). J gave up 5 bases and V 6 bases, and 2 bases lay outside the gene matches. The CDR3 nucleotides are TGCGCCAGCAGAGACAGGGGGAACAATGAGCAGTTCTTC. It yields the protein CASRDRGNNEQFF.

The chain recombines TRBV28 with TRBJ1-3; 7 bases map to TRBD1. In germline, CDR1 is MDHEN, CDR2 SYDVKM. The CDR3 contains 16 residues. Trimming removed 6 bases from V and 4 bases from J; junction bases left unmatched: 12. CDR3 sequence (DNA): TGTGCCAGCAGAAGAAAGGGGGCCTTTGTCGGAAACACCATATATTTT. Translation gives CASRRKGAFVGNTIYF.